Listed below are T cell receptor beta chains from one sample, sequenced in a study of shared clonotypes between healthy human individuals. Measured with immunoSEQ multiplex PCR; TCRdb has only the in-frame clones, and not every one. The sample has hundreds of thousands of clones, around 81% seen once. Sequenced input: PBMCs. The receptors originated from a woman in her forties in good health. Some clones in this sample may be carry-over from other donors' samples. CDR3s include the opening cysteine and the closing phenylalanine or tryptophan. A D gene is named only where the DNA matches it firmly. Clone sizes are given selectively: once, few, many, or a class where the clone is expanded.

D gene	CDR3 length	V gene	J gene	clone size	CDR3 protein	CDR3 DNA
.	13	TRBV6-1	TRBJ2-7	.	CASRPGFSYEQYF	TGTGCCAGCAGGCCTGGATTCTCCTACGAGCAGTACTTC
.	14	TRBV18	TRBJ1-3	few	CASSPPGNGNTIYF	TGTGCCAGCTCACCACCGGGGAATGGAAACACCATATATTTT
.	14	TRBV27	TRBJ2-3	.	CASSQTGSTDTQYF	TGTGCCAGCAGCCAGACAGGCAGCACAGATACGCAGTATTTT
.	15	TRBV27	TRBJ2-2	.	CASSFLGSNTGELFF	TGTGCCAGCAGTTTTCTAGGGTCGAACACCGGGGAGCTGTTTTTT
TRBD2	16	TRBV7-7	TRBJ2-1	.	CASSLGLAGGGHEQFF	TGTGCTAGCAGCTTAGGGCTAGCGGGAGGCGGGCATGAGCAGTTCTTC
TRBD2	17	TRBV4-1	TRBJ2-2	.	CASSPPGGEGGTGELFF	TGCGCCAGCAGCCCCCCGGGGGGGGAGGGCGGCACCGGGGAGCTGTTTTTT
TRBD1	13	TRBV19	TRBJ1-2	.	CASSDRGPYGYTF	TGTGCCAGTAGCGACAGGGGTCCCTATGGCTACACCTTC
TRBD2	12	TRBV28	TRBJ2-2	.	CASRTSTGELFF	TGTGCCTCCAGGACTAGCACCGGGGAGCTGTTTTTT
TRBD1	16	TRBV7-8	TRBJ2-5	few	CASSSPGQGLPGTQYF	TGTGCCAGCAGCTCACCGGGACAGGGCCTCCCAGGTACCCAGTACTTC
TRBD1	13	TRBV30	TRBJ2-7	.	CAWDKGTGDEQYF	TGTGCCTGGGATAAAGGGACAGGGGACGAGCAGTACTTC
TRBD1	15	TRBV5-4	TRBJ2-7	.	CASSPWDRGLNEQYF	TGTGCCAGCAGCCCTTGGGACAGGGGGTTAAACGAGCAGTACTTC
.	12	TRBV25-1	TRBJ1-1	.	CASSRSEGEAFF	TGTGCCAGCAGTCGGAGTGAAGGGGAAGCTTTCTTT
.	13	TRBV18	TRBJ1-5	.	CASSPPQGQPQHF	TGTGCCAGCTCACCGCCGCAGGGACAGCCCCAGCATTTT
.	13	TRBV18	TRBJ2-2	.	CASSREPSGELFF	TGTGCCAGCTCACGAGAGCCTTCGGGGGAGCTGTTTTTT
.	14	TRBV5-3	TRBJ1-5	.	CARSLLGPNQPQHF	TGTGCCAGAAGCTTGTTAGGGCCCAATCAGCCCCAGCATTTT
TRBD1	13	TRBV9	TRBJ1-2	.	CASSAGGNYGYTF	TGTGCCAGCAGCGCAGGGGGAAACTATGGCTACACCTTC
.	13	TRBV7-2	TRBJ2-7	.	CASSRQDLSEQYF	TGTGCCAGCAGCCGTCAGGATCTCAGCGAGCAGTACTTC
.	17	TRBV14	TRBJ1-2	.	CASSHKGFQLGNYGYTF	TGTGCCAGCAGCCATAAGGGATTCCAGTTGGGTAACTATGGCTACACCTTC
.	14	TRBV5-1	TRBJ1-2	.	CASSLAGLTAGYTF	TGCGCCAGCAGCTTGGCCGGGTTGACTGCCGGCTACACCTTC
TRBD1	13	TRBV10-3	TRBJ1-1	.	CATLQGANTEAFF	TGTGCCACACTCCAGGGGGCCAACACTGAAGCTTTCTTT
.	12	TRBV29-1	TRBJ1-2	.	CSVEGNGYGYTF	TGCAGCGTTGAGGGTAACGGCTATGGCTACACCTTC
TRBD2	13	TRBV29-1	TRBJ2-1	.	CSVEDREADEQFF	TGCAGCGTTGAAGACCGGGAGGCCGATGAGCAGTTCTTC
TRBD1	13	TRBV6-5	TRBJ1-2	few	CASSQGQEAGYTF	TGTGCCAGCAGTCAGGGACAGGAGGCTGGCTACACCTTC
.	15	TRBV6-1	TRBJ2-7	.	CASSEKGGSSYEQYF	TGTGCCAGCAGTGAAAAGGGGGGCTCTTCCTACGAGCAGTACTTC
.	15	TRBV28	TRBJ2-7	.	CASSFRGGAPYEQYF	TGTGCCAGCAGTTTTAGGGGGGGTGCCCCCTACGAGCAGTACTTC
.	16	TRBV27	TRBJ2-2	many	CASTASHRVYTGELFF	TGTGCCAGCACGGCAAGTCACAGGGTATACACCGGGGAGCTGTTTTTT
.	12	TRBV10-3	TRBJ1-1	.	CAISDINTEAFF	TGTGCCATCAGTGATATAAACACTGAAGCTTTCTTT
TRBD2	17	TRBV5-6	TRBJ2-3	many	CASSWTSGHASTDTQYF	TGTGCCAGCAGCTGGACTAGCGGACATGCTAGCACAGATACGCAGTATTTT
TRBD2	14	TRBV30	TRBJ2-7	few	CAWRRLAGVYEQYF	TGTGCCTGGAGGCGTCTAGCGGGAGTCTACGAGCAGTACTTC
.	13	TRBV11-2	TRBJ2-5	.	CASRITGRETQYF	TGTGCCAGCAGAATAACAGGGCGAGAGACCCAGTACTTC
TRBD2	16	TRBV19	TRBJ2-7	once	CASSIHLPAGAYEQYF	TGTGCCAGTAGTATACACCTCCCGGCGGGAGCCTACGAGCAGTACTTC
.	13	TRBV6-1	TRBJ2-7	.	CASGTAPLYEQYF	TGTGCCAGCGGGACGGCCCCTTTATACGAGCAGTACTTC
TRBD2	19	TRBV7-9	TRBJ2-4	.	CASSHPLGLAGGPKNIQYF	TGTGCCAGCAGCCACCCTCTCGGACTAGCGGGAGGACCCAAAAACATTCAGTACTTC
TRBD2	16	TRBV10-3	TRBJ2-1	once	CAISERSWTSLNEQFF	TGTGCCATCAGTGAGCGCTCATGGACTAGTCTCAATGAGCAGTTCTTC
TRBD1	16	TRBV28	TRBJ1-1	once	CASSSPWTGSTTEAFF	TGTGCCAGCAGTTCCCCATGGACAGGGTCAACGACTGAAGCTTTCTTT
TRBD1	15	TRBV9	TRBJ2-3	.	CASSQDRILTDTQYF	TGTGCCAGCAGCCAGGACAGGATCCTCACAGATACGCAGTATTTT
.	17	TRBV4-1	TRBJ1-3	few	CASSQDPHMNSGNTIYF	TGCGCCAGCAGCCAAGACCCCCACATGAACTCTGGAAACACCATATATTTT
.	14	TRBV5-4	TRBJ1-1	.	CASSGGRRDTEAFF	TGTGCCAGCAGCGGGGGACGGAGGGACACTGAGGCTTTCTTT
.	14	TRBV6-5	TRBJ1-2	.	CASSYGPRDYGYTF	TGTGCCAGCAGTTACGGGCCCCGCGACTATGGCTACACCTTC
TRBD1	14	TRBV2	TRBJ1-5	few	CASRGQGQNQPQHF	TGTGCCAGCAGGGGACAGGGGCAGAATCAGCCCCAGCATTTT
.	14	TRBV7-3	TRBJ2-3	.	CASSPGGGTDTQYF	TGTGCCAGCAGCCCCGGAGGGGGCACAGATACGCAGTATTTT
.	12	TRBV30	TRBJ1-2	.	CAWSRGQRGYTF	TGTGCCTGGAGTCGGGGCCAGCGCGGCTACACCTTC
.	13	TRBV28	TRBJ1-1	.	CASSVRGNTEAFF	TGTGCCAGCAGTGTCCGGGGCAACACTGAAGCTTTCTTT
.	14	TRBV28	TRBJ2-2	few	CASSFRSNTGELFF	TGTGCCAGCAGTTTTCGATCGAACACCGGGGAGCTGTTTTTT